This paragraph covers one T cell receptor (beta chain) sequence. This sample was included in a study of cytomegalovirus exposure and HLA in healthy donors. CDR3 length: 15 amino acids. CDR1 is MNHEY, CDR2 SVGAGI, per germline. 60 Vbeta and 13 Jbeta primers were used in PCR. Methods used by the authors: Later, 80 million or so unique TCR beta chains were counted in an analysis, and roughly 11 million of them were shared. Profiled with immunoSEQ multiplex PCR; TCRdb holds only in-frame clones, not every one. D and trimming come from the DNA, and the V and J calls and clone size come from that table. In the table there are about 140,000 clones, 80% of which are singletons.

Specimen: PBMCs. The receptor comes from a female donor in good health and CMV-seronegative. The chain employs TRBV6-5 and TRBJ2-5; 9 nucleotides line up with TRBD1. The J call may be incorrect, as the DNA end agrees better with TRBJ2-7. The CDR3 spells CASSSPGTGIYEQYF. For the CDR3, the DNA is TGTGCCAGCAGCTCTCCCGGGACAGGGATCTACGAGCAGTACTTC.